This T cell receptor beta chain was captured by sequencing in a study of PD-1 blockade in mismatch repair-deficient tumors. The germline V gene encodes CDR1 MDHEN and CDR2 SYDVKM. This CDR3 is 13 amino acids long. Trimming shortened V by 7 bases and J by 3 bases, and 13 bases separated the two germline ends. The repertoire was sequenced with immunoSEQ multiplex PCR; TCRdb's copy has only in-frame clones and lacks some. This table holds tens of thousands of clones, more than 65% found once. The source of this sequence is an adult with mismatch repair-deficient cancer. The gene calls are TRBV28 and TRBJ2-7; D is unclear. This sample comprised peripheral blood, obtained 12 weeks after starting pembrolizumab. The CDR3 loop is CASTTLLIYEQYF. CDR3 nucleotides: TGTGCCAGCACGACTCTACTAATCTACGAGCAGTACTTC.